The 30 T cell receptor beta chains below all came from one sample that was sequenced in a study of T cell repertoires in cytomegalovirus infection. Using its own MiXCR run on the reads, TCRdb lists one record per CDR3 protein. The sample includes a few hundred thousand distinct CDR3 sequences, approximately 25% of them seen just once. The sequenced material came from PBMCs. Every receptor here comes from a human donor in good health (CMV status not recorded). Some clones in this sample may be carry-over from other donors' samples.

This clonotype was counted between two and nine times. J is TRBJ2-3 and V is TRBV20-1; D not certain. The CDR3 consists of 16 residues. Germline V gene sequence: CDR1 DFQATT, CDR2 SNEGSKA (reference sequence). V was trimmed by 0 bases and J by 2 bases, leaving 15 bases between them. CDR3 nucleotides: TGCAGTGCTAGAGATTCCAAGCGTTCGTCCACAGATACGCAGTATTTT. Translating it yields CSARDSKRSSTDTQYF.

At least ten counts were recorded for this clonotype. This chain uses TRBV7-9 with TRBJ2-1, with TRBD2 identical over 9 bases. CDR3 size: 15 residues. Looked up from germline, CDR1 is SEHNR and CDR2 is FQNEAQ (reference sequence). With V trimmed by 4 bases and J by 8 bases, 9 bases remained unmatched. Here the CDR3 reads CASSSSAGGPYEQFF. The DNA for the CDR3 is TGTGCCAGCAGCTCCTCGGCGGGAGGGCCGTATGAGCAGTTCTTC.

This clonotype was counted between two and nine times. This sequence joins TRBV12-3 or TRBV12-4 and TRBJ2-5; D is perhaps TRBD1 (6 bases). This CDR3 has 14 amino acids. Trimming shortened V by 5 bases and J by 1 base, and 11 bases separated the two germline ends. The CDR3 protein is CASSPGQSQETQYF. In DNA form, the CDR3 reads TGTGCCAGCAGTCCAGGACAGTCCCAAGAGACCCAGTACTTC.

V is TRBV5-1 and J is TRBJ2-7; TRBD2 agrees at 9 bases. Losses at the gene ends were 4 bases for V and 5 bases for J; bases not matched to a gene: 10. The length of the CDR3 is 15 residues. The V gene's germline CDR1 is SGHRS and CDR2 YFSETQ. Here the CDR3 reads CASSPLAGGPHEQYF. The CDR3 nucleotides are TGCGCCAGCAGCCCTCTGGCGGGAGGGCCCCACGAGCAGTACTTC.

This clonotype showed up many times. The gene calls are TRBV6-2 or TRBV6-3 and TRBJ2-1, with D unresolved. V shed 3 bases and J shed 7 bases, with 4 bases lying between them. Germline CDR1 and CDR2: MNHEY and SVGEGT. There are 11 residues in the CDR3. The CDR3 reads CASSYDNEQFF. CDR3 DNA: TGTGCCAGCAGTTATGATAATGAGCAGTTCTTC.

The rearrangement links TRBV12-3 or TRBV12-4 to TRBJ2-3; a weak D match, TRBD1 (6 bases). Trimming took 5 bases from V and 6 from J, leaving 12 bases between them. CDR3 length: 13 amino acids. CDR3 protein: CASSPGQADTQYF. As DNA, the CDR3 is TGTGCCAGCAGTCCGGGACAAGCCGATACGCAGTATTTT.

The gene calls are TRBV19 and TRBJ1-1; a weak D match, TRBD1 (6 bases). Trimming shortened V by 7 bases and J by 3 bases, and 12 bases separated the two germline ends. Germline values: CDR1 LNHDA, CDR2 SQIVND (reference sequence). The CDR3 is 13 amino acids. The CDR3 nucleotides read TGTGCCAGTAACTTGGGGGCTTACACTGAAGCTTTCTTT. It translates to CASNLGAYTEAFF. Combining the CDR3 with reference TRBV19 and TRBJ1-1 gives the whole variable domain DGGITQSPKYLFRKEGQNVTLSCEQNLNHDAMYWYRQDPGQGLRLIYYSQIVNDFQKGDIAEGYSVSREKKESFPLTVTSAQKNPTAFYLCASNLGAYTEAFFGQGTRLTVV.

This clonotype was observed a few times. The chain carries TRBV10-3 and TRBJ2-7; maybe TRBD2 (5 bases). Germline-derived CDR1 and CDR2 are ENHRY and SYGVKD. CDR3 length: 14 residues. V lost 7 bases and J 1 base, leaving 14 bases between the germline ends. CDR3 region: CAITEGLGSYEQYF. In nucleotides, the CDR3 is TGTGCCATCACCGAGGGTTTGGGTTCCTACGAGCAGTACTTC.

The rearrangement joins TRBV29-1 to TRBJ1-2, with D uncertain. CDR1 SQVTM and CDR2 ANQGSEA come from the germline V gene. Trimming took 7 bases from V and 6 from J, leaving 21 bases between them. This CDR3 has 14 residues. The CDR3 sequence: CSGRDPQLPNGYTF. The CDR3 bases are TGCAGCGGCAGAGACCCCCAGCTACCCAATGGCTACACCTTC.

This clonotype was recorded many times. The chain combines TRBV12-3 or TRBV12-4 with TRBJ2-2; no clear D gene. This CDR3 contains 14 residues. Trimming stripped 3 bases from V and 4 bases from J, with 9 bases between. The CDR3 nucleotides read TGTGCCAGCAGTTTGCTTCTGAGCACCGGGGAGCTGTTTTTT. The encoded protein is CASSLLLSTGELFF.

This clonotype was counted between two and nine times. The rearrangement links TRBV7-9 to TRBJ1-6; D is ambiguous. The V gene's germline CDR1 is SEHNR and CDR2 FQNEAQ (reference sequence). The ends were cut back, 1 base at V and 9 bases at J, with 4 bases in the middle. The CDR3 covers 12 residues. The CDR3 sequence is CASSLEGSPLHF. DNA for the CDR3: TGTGCCAGCAGCTTAGAGGGTTCACCCCTCCACTTT.

In its sample, this clonotype was seen a few times. The chain joins TRBV7-9 to TRBJ1-5; D not certain. The CDR3 has 12 amino acids. Germline CDR1 is SEHNR and CDR2 is FQNEAQ (reference sequence). V was cut by 4 bases and J by 7 bases, with 8 bases left in between. The DNA for the CDR3 is TGTGCCAGCAGCTGGGATAACCAGCCCCAGCATTTT. Its translation: CASSWDNQPQHF.

This clonotype has ten or more counts. The chain employs TRBV7-9 and TRBJ1-1; D remains ambiguous. Trimming took 4 bases from V and 5 from J, leaving 5 bases between them. Germline V gene sequence: CDR1 SEHNR, CDR2 FQNEAQ (reference sequence). The CDR3 length is 11 residues. The DNA for the CDR3 is TGTGCCAGCAGCTCACGGACTGAAGCTTTCTTT. Its protein product is CASSSRTEAFF. Full variable domain (outside the CDR3, taken from reference TRBV7-9 and TRBJ1-1): DTGVSQNPRHKITKRGQNVTFRCDPISEHNRLYWYRQTLGQGPEFLTYFQNEAQLEKSRLLSDRFSAERPKGSFSTLEIQRTEQGDSAMYLCASSSRTEAFFGQGTRLTVV.

In its sample, this clonotype was seen a few times. As DNA, the CDR3 is TGTGCCAGCAGCTTATCAGGGCCTAACTATGGCTACACCTTC. Its translation is CASSLSGPNYGYTF. The chain recombines TRBV5-6 with TRBJ1-2, with a weak D call TRBD1 (5 bases). This CDR3 spans 14 amino acids. Between the trimmed V and J ends, which lost 2 bases and 0 bases, there was a span of 8 bases. In germline, CDR1 is SGHDT, CDR2 YYEEEE.

This clonotype was picked up a small number of times. V usage is TRBV27 and J usage is TRBJ2-7; 9 bases are a match to TRBD2. Germline V gene data show CDR1 as MNHEY and CDR2 as SMNVEV (reference sequence). The CDR3 is 14 amino acids. With 7 bases clipped from V and 4 bases from J, the junction kept 8 bases outside the gene matches. The chain's CDR3 is CASKIAGELYEQYF. The CDR3 nucleotides are TGTGCCAGCAAAATAGCGGGAGAGTTGTACGAGCAGTACTTC.

In this sample, this clonotype turned up many times. The chain joins TRBV7-2 to TRBJ2-7, with no clear D. V was cut by 1 base and J by 0 bases, with 10 bases left in between. This CDR3 has 15 amino acids. CDR1 SGHTA and CDR2 FQGNSA come from the germline V gene. The DNA for the CDR3 is TGTGCCAGCAGCTTAGGCTCTTTTGCCTCCTACGAGCAGTACTTC. Amino acids: CASSLGSFASYEQYF.

V is TRBV7-9 and J is TRBJ2-1, with a tentative D call TRBD1 (5 bases). Germline V gives CDR1 SEHNR, CDR2 FQNEAQ (reference sequence). The CDR3 length is 15 residues. V was pared by 1 base and J by 1 base, with 8 bases between. The CDR3 spells CASSLETASYNEQFF. CDR3 DNA: TGTGCCAGCAGCTTAGAGACAGCTTCCTACAATGAGCAGTTCTTC.

This clonotype was found many times. The rearrangement joins TRBV7-2 to TRBJ2-5; D ambiguous. The CDR3 extends over 14 amino acids. Between the trimmed V and J ends, which lost 1 base and 3 bases, there was a span of 9 bases. Germline V gives CDR1 SGHTA, CDR2 FQGNSA. CDR3 DNA: TGTGCCAGCAGCTTAGGGCACTTCGAAGAGACCCAGTACTTC. This translates into CASSLGHFEETQYF.

In this sample, this clonotype turned up many times. The genes are TRBV7-2 and TRBJ2-4, with 8 bases identical to TRBD2. The germline CDR1 and CDR2 sequences are SGHTA and FQGNSA. V lost 2 bases to trimming and J lost 0 bases; unmatched junction nucleotides: 9. The CDR3 is 18 amino acids. The CDR3 DNA sequence: TGTGCCAGCAGCTTACTAGCGGGTTCCTTTCTAGCCAAAAACATTCAGTACTTC. It encodes CASSLLAGSFLAKNIQYF.

This rearrangement joins TRBV20-1 to TRBJ2-5, with 10 bases fitting TRBD1. Germline V gene lookup returns CDR1 DFQATT and CDR2 SNEGSKA (reference sequence). This CDR3 has 14 residues. Germline trimming cut 1 base from V and 2 bases from J; bases unmatched to any gene: 1. CDR3 in amino acids: CSARGTGGQETQYF. The CDR3 DNA follows: TGCAGTGCTAGAGGGACAGGGGGTCAAGAGACCCAGTACTTC.

In this sample, this clonotype turned up many times. The chain joins TRBV7-8 to TRBJ2-7, with TRBD1 as a possible D gene (5 bases). The V and J ends lost 1 base and 5 bases respectively, with 12 bases between them. The CDR3 loop spans 14 amino acids. Per the germline V gene, CDR1 is SGHVS and CDR2 is FQNEAQ. The CDR3 coding sequence is TGTGCCAGCAGCTTAGAGGTCAGGGCCAACGAGCAGTACGTC. It is translated as CASSLEVRANEQYV.

V usage is TRBV24-1 and J usage is TRBJ2-4; no firm D call. Trimming removed 6 bases at V and 15 bases at J, with 5 bases between. CDR1 and CDR2 (germline): KGHDR, SFDVKD. CDR3 length: 8 residues. CDR3: CATSFLYF. Written as DNA, the CDR3 is TGTGCCACCAGTTTTCTGTACTTC.

In this sample, this clonotype turned up a few times. The chain recombines TRBV30 with TRBJ2-3; D is unresolved. V lost 2 bases and J 1 base, leaving 16 bases between the germline ends. Germline assignment: CDR1 GTSNPN and CDR2 SVGIG (reference sequence). The CDR3 loop spans 16 amino acids. The CDR3 sequence is CAWSQPTPAGTDTQYF. DNA of the CDR3: TGTGCCTGGAGTCAACCAACACCAGCAGGCACAGATACGCAGTATTTT.

The chain joins TRBV7-2 to TRBJ2-2, with D hard to call. The CDR3 length is 17 residues. CDR1 is SGHTA, CDR2 FQGNSA, per germline. V was pared by 1 base and J by 4 bases, with 16 bases between. CDR3 in amino acids: CASSLGVLGAGTGELFF. Written as DNA, the CDR3 is TGTGCCAGCAGCTTAGGGGTTTTGGGCGCAGGCACCGGGGAGCTGTTTTTT.

The chain carries TRBV15 and TRBJ1-1; 9 nucleotides agree with TRBD1. The CDR3 is 15 amino acids. Germline-derived CDR1 and CDR2 are LNHNV and YYDKDF (reference sequence). Germline trimming cut 2 bases from V and 0 bases from J; bases unmatched to any gene: 1. The CDR3 reads CATSRRTGVNTEAFF. For the CDR3, the DNA is TGTGCCACCAGCAGACGGACAGGGGTGAACACTGAAGCTTTCTTT.

The chain is built from TRBV5-6 and TRBJ2-1, with 10 bases that match TRBD2. This CDR3 has 16 amino acids. The germline CDR1 and CDR2 sequences are SGHDT and YYEEEE. Trimming at V came to 6 bases and at J to 3 bases, leaving 9 bases not matched to a gene. CDR3 protein: CASTDGLADDYNEQFF. For the CDR3, the DNA is TGTGCCAGCACCGATGGACTAGCGGATGACTACAATGAGCAGTTCTTC. Drawing the rest from reference TRBV5-6 and TRBJ2-1, the complete variable domain is DAGVTQSPTHLIKTRGQQVTLRCSPKSGHDTVSWYQQALGQGPQFIFQYYEEEERQRGNFPDRFSGHQFPNYSSELNVNALLLGDSALYLCASTDGLADDYNEQFFGPGTRLTVL.

The J gene is TRBJ2-7, the V gene TRBV6-2 or TRBV6-3; 7 nucleotides align to TRBD1. Germline CDR1 MNHEY, CDR2 SVGEGT. V was pared by 6 bases and J by 2 bases, with 7 bases of the junction left unmatched. This CDR3 is built from 14 residues. The CDR3 here is CASRGTDMTYEQYF. The DNA for the CDR3 is TGTGCCAGCAGAGGGACAGACATGACCTACGAGCAGTACTTC.

This clonotype appeared a few times. The rearrangement uses TRBV7-3 and TRBJ2-7; TRBD2 is a possible D gene (5 bases). CDR1 SGHTA and CDR2 FQGTGA come from the germline V gene. V was cut by 1 base and J by 1 base, with 8 bases left in between. CDR3 length equals 14 residues. The CDR3 region is CASSLNSGSYEQYF. DNA for the CDR3: TGTGCCAGCAGCTTAAATTCGGGGTCCTACGAGCAGTACTTC.

This clonotype has a handful of counts. The chain couples TRBV7-8 to TRBJ2-4, with D perhaps TRBD1 or TRBD2 (6 bases each). V was shortened by 4 bases and J by 0 bases, with 13 bases between the two germline ends. CDR1 SGHVS and CDR2 FQNEAQ come from the germline V gene. The CDR3 is made up of 16 amino acids. This CDR3 is CASSYNRGLAKNIQYF. The CDR3, as DNA: TGTGCCAGCAGCTACAACCGGGGGCTAGCCAAAAACATTCAGTACTTC.

The chain is built from TRBV6-1 and TRBJ1-2; 8 bases fit TRBD1. The CDR3 consists of 14 residues. Losses at the gene ends were 5 bases for V and 8 bases for J; bases not matched to a gene: 10. Germline loops: CDR1 MNHNS, CDR2 SASEGT. CDR3 nucleotides: TGTGCCAGCAGTTACGCCGGGACAGGAATAGGCTACACCTTC. This codes for CASSYAGTGIGYTF.